These 13 T cell receptor beta chains were all obtained from the same sample, sequenced in a study of blood T cells in healthy people across ages. Combining a sample-barcoded 5' primer with a J-beta primer mix, a second PCR ran for roughly 7 to 11 cycles. Using its own MiXCR run on the 5' RACE reads, TCRdb lists one record per CDR3 protein. The table has roughly 1.6 million distinct CDR3 sequences, about 35% seen once. Source material: blood. These receptors all come from a woman in her twenties or thirties in good health.

The chain couples TRBV5-6 to TRBJ1-1, with 10 bases aligning to TRBD1. With 4 bases clipped from V and 2 bases from J, the junction kept 8 bases outside the gene matches. The germline V gene has CDR1 SGHDT and CDR2 YYEEEE. The CDR3 has 16 amino acids. The CDR3 sequence: CASSHGTGAGNTEAFF. DNA for the CDR3: TGTGCCAGCAGCCATGGGACAGGGGCGGGCAACACTGAAGCTTTCTTT.

About this clonotype: The junction does not match germline at one end; this may be a read error. This sequence joins TRBV5-1 and TRBJ1-6; 7 bases map to TRBD1. Germline CDR1 reads SGHRS; CDR2 reads YFSETQ. This CDR3 region has 15 residues. The CDR3 DNA reads as TGCACCAGCAGCTTGGGACAGCGAAAGAATTCACCCCTCCACTTT. Its translation: CTSSLGQRKNSPLHF.

V and J are TRBV20-1 and TRBJ2-7; D unresolved. Trimming stripped 6 bases from V and 0 bases from J, with 9 bases between. CDR1 and CDR2 from the germline V gene are DFQATT and SNEGSKA (reference sequence). The CDR3 length is 12 residues. The CDR3 DNA reads TGCAGTGCCAGGACCAACTCCTACGAGCAGTACTTC. This translates into CSARTNSYEQYF.

The sample holds many counts of this clonotype. The V and J genes are TRBV29-1 and TRBJ2-7; TRBD2 agrees at 11 bases. Germline CDR1 reads SQVTM; CDR2 reads ANQGSEA. The CDR3 contains 13 residues. The trim removed 6 bases at V and 3 bases at J, leaving 4 bases unmatched. The CDR3 bases are TGCAGCGTCGCCGGGACTAGCGGCTACGAGCAGTACTTC. Its protein product is CSVAGTSGYEQYF.

The chain uses TRBV6-5 and TRBJ1-1, with TRBD1 matching 8 bases. The CDR3 length is 16 residues. Germline-derived CDR1 and CDR2 are MNHEY and SVGAGI. Trimming removed 6 bases from V and 2 bases from J; junction bases left unmatched: 11. The CDR3 coding sequence is TGTGCCAGCAGGCAGGGCTCAGGGGGCTTTAACACTGAAGCTTTCTTT. It codes for CASRQGSGGFNTEAFF.

Points on this clonotype: At one boundary the junction diverges from the germline segment, which might be a read error. The gene calls are TRBV7-9 and TRBJ1-2; 7 bases align to TRBD1. The CDR3 has 15 amino acids. Germline V gives CDR1 SEHNR, CDR2 FQNEAQ (reference sequence). The CDR3 sequence is CASSSRRTGGYGYTF. The CDR3 DNA is TGTGCCAGCAGCTCTAGACGGACAGGAGGCTATGGTTACACCTTC.

The rearrangement uses TRBV28 and TRBJ2-2; TRBD1 aligns across 9 bases. This CDR3 contains 19 residues. Trimming removed 6 bases from V and 1 base from J; junction bases left unmatched: 15. CDR1 is MDHEN, CDR2 SYDVKM, per germline. CDR3: CASSVAPWTGEMNTGELFF. CDR3 sequence (DNA): TGTGCCAGCAGCGTCGCCCCTTGGACAGGGGAGATGAACACCGGGGAGCTGTTTTTT. Using reference TRBV28 and TRBJ2-2 for the parts outside the CDR3, the full variable domain is DVKVTQSSRYLVKRTGEKVFLECVQDMDHENMFWYRQDPGLGLRLIYFSYDVKMKEKGDIPEGYSVSREKKERFSLILESASTNQTSMYLCASSVAPWTGEMNTGELFFGEGSRLTVL.

This clonotype came up a few times. The chain joins TRBV10-3 to TRBJ1-1; 7 bases line up with TRBD1. Germline loops: CDR1 ENHRY, CDR2 SYGVKD. The CDR3 contains 17 residues. Losses at the gene ends were 3 bases for V and 5 bases for J; bases not matched to a gene: 15. CDR3 in DNA: TGTGCCATCAGTGAAGGGCAGGGGGGGCCCCGGGGGACTGAAGCTTTCTTT. Translated: CAISEGQGGPRGTEAFF.

The chain links TRBV7-9 to TRBJ2-7, with a tentative D call TRBD1 (6 bases). The CDR3 has 16 residues. The V end lost 5 bases, the J end lost 0 bases, and 17 bases lay between the germline ends. In germline, CDR1 is SEHNR, CDR2 FQNEAQ (reference sequence). Written as DNA, the CDR3 is TGTGCCAGCAGCCCGCGATCCGGGACACTCTCCTACGAGCAGTACTTC. It codes for CASSPRSGTLSYEQYF.

This clonotype was seen at least ten times. The rearrangement links TRBV20-1 to TRBJ2-5, with 7 bases that match TRBD2. The CDR3 loop spans 14 amino acids. The trim removed 5 bases at V and 5 bases at J, leaving 11 bases unmatched. In germline, CDR1 is DFQATT, CDR2 SNEGSKA (reference sequence). As DNA, the CDR3 is TGCAGTGCTGAGCGACTAGCACTCGGGGAGACCCAGTACTTC. Amino acid sequence: CSAERLALGETQYF.

This clonotype has a handful of counts. The V call is TRBV3-1, the J call TRBJ2-1, with 7 bases that match TRBD2. The junction had 8 bases not matched to a gene; V was cut back by 1 base and J by 5 bases. The CDR3 consists of 16 residues. Germline CDR1 LGHDT, CDR2 YNNKEL (reference sequence). The CDR3 sequence: CASSQVSSGLHNEQFF. The CDR3 DNA reads TGTGCCAGCAGCCAAGTGTCTAGCGGACTACACAATGAGCAGTTCTTC.

This chain joins TRBV20-1 and TRBJ2-7, with D tentatively TRBD1 or TRBD2 (5 bases each). V was cut by 0 bases and J by 5 bases, with 14 bases left in between. The CDR3 has 14 amino acids. Germline V gene lookup returns CDR1 DFQATT and CDR2 SNEGSKA (reference sequence). In DNA form, the CDR3 reads TGCAGTGCTAGAGACGGGACCTTCTGTGACGAGCAGTACTTC. Translating it yields CSARDGTFCDEQYF.

The rearrangement uses TRBV28 and TRBJ2-7; D possibly corresponds to TRBD1 (6 bases). V lost 8 bases and J lost 0, with 20 bases in between. The CDR3 spans 16 residues. Germline loops: CDR1 MDHEN, CDR2 SYDVKM. In nucleotides, the CDR3 is TGTGCCAGCGGCCCGGCAGGGGCTTCGATCTCCTACGAGCAGTACTTC. Translating it yields CASGPAGASISYEQYF.